This T cell receptor beta chain was observed in a study of early T cells in non-severe SARS-CoV-2 infection (dated by TCRdb to the early 2020s). Broadly, across the study: Because TCR sequencing relied on bulk RNA taken from unsorted whole blood, pairing of alpha and beta chains was not possible. Beyond this particular receptor, the publication reports: VDJdb matching was skewed toward anti-spike CD8 responses and likely underestimated virus-specific expansions by missing private and CD4 specificities.

Libraries were prepared through 5' RACE. Sequencer: NextSeq 500. The TCR library protocol attached unique molecular identifiers to individual cDNA molecules to correct for sequencing error and PCR bias. Both TCR alpha and beta chains were sequenced, and tight co-correlation was observed between alpha and beta sequence abundances in each sample. As for how the authors treated the data: Decombinator V4 was used to annotate TCR sequences for V gene, J gene and CDR3. TCRs were defined as expanded if a significant change between any two time points was detected under a Poisson model with p below 0.0001. TCR abundances were normalised to the total number of TCRs sequenced per sample and expressed as counts per million. TRAV1-2 paired with TRAJ12, TRAJ20 or TRAJ33 defined MAIT TCRs, while TRAV10 paired with TRAJ18 defined iNKT TCRs. VDJdb, accessed 1 November 2021, was searched for CMV, EBV and SARS-CoV-2 annotated TCRs, with TCRs annotated for multiple antigens excluded. In TCRdb, the public reads were trimmed at Q25 with fastp and aligned with MiXCR, with productive beta chains retained. Under each unique CDR3 protein, matching rows form one entry showing the most common genes and DNA. TCRdb, rather than the study authors, made the V and J calls. In all, the sample holds around 50,000 distinct CDR3 sequences, and under 15% of those were seen once. Together, the top ten hold over 3% of the sample.

Set within a cohort of healthcare workers in London, UK, this nested case-control study involved weekly PCR testing of nasopharyngeal swabs along with blood sampling. Healthcare workers were recruited between 23 and 31 March 2020, during the week of the UK lockdown, and were followed weekly for up to roughly 15 weeks. CDR1 and CDR2 are drawn from the germline V gene: SGHRS, YFSETQ. The CDR3 starts with the cysteine, ends with the phenylalanine, and has 17 residues. CDR3 DNA is the only sequence kept; it has 51 bases, read in frame from the first base. The V end gives up 0 bases and the J end 3 bases, leaving 7 bases in the junction not matched to a gene. This clonotype occurred a few times. It lacks a known antigen. No qualities accompany the bases; no much larger clone lies one base away.

This receptor was obtained from an adult who was a healthcare worker with PCR-confirmed SARS-CoV-2 infection or an uninfected control (not recorded which). Recombination joined TRBV5-1 with TRBJ2-1; TRBD1 agrees with 9 junctional bases. The material sequenced was whole blood. The sequence in DNA is TGCGCCAGCAGCTTGGGCCCGCGGACAGGGGACTACAATGAGCAGTTCTTC. The translation is CASSLGPRTGDYNEQFF.